These T cell receptor beta chains were read from a single sample in a study of cytomegalovirus exposure and HLA in healthy donors. Clones were read by immunoSEQ multiplex PCR, and TCRdb kept only the in-frame ones, dropping some. The sample lists about 91,000 clones, about nine tenths occurring once. The sample consisted of PBMCs. The receptors were sampled from a man aged 25 to 45 in good health and CMV-seropositive. Each CDR3 is given with its conserved first and last residue. The order of the fields is clone size, V gene, D gene, J gene, CDR3 protein, CDR3 DNA. D genes are given only for firm matches. Only some rows state a clone size, as once, few, many or a class for expanded clones.

clone_size: NA; v_call: TRBV27; d_call: TRBD1; j_call: TRBJ1-5; cdr3_aa: CAAGTDSNQPQHF; cdr3_nt: TGTGCGGCGGGGACAGATAGCAATCAGCCCCAGCATTTT
clone_size: once; v_call: TRBV6-6; d_call: TRBD2; j_call: TRBJ2-7; cdr3_aa: CASSFGAGERYEQYF; cdr3_nt: TGTGCCAGCAGTTTCGGAGCGGGAGAACGTTACGAGCAGTACTTC
clone_size: NA; v_call: TRBV27; d_call: NA; j_call: TRBJ2-7; cdr3_aa: CASSLYPGEKYEQYF; cdr3_nt: TGTGCCAGCAGTTTATATCCCGGAGAAAAATACGAGCAGTACTTC
clone_size: NA; v_call: TRBV9; d_call: NA; j_call: TRBJ1-1; cdr3_aa: CASSVVLGTEAFF; cdr3_nt: TGTGCCAGCAGCGTAGTCCTCGGGACTGAAGCTTTCTTT
clone_size: NA; v_call: TRBV13; d_call: TRBD1; j_call: TRBJ2-7; cdr3_aa: CASSGGQQISYEQYF; cdr3_nt: TGTGCCAGCAGCGGGGGACAGCAAATCTCCTACGAGCAGTACTTC
clone_size: NA; v_call: TRBV5-1; d_call: TRBD1; j_call: TRBJ1-2; cdr3_aa: CASRTGSYYGYTF; cdr3_nt: TGCGCCAGCAGGACAGGGTCGTACTATGGCTACACCTTC
clone_size: NA; v_call: TRBV4-1; d_call: NA; j_call: TRBJ1-5; cdr3_aa: CASSQVPGISNQPQHF; cdr3_nt: TGCGCCAGCAGCCAAGTGCCGGGTATTAGCAATCAGCCCCAGCATTTT
clone_size: NA; v_call: TRBV9; d_call: NA; j_call: TRBJ2-1; cdr3_aa: CASSVAGVDNEQFF; cdr3_nt: TGTGCCAGCAGCGTAGCGGGAGTGGACAATGAGCAGTTCTTC
clone_size: NA; v_call: TRBV11-2; d_call: TRBD2; j_call: TRBJ2-7; cdr3_aa: CASSTSSGSPYEQYF; cdr3_nt: TGTGCCAGCAGCACATCTAGCGGGAGTCCTTACGAGCAGTACTTC
clone_size: NA; v_call: TRBV5-4; d_call: NA; j_call: TRBJ2-3; cdr3_aa: CASSLRGSDTQYF; cdr3_nt: TGTGCCAGCAGCTTACGGGGATCAGATACGCAGTATTTT